This is a list of T cell receptor beta chains from one sample in a study of sequential checkpoint blockade in melanoma. Libraries were prepared by immunoSEQ multiplex PCR; TCRdb keeps only in-frame clonotypes and omits some of them. Of more than 15,000 clones in the sample, 60% to 75% were seen once. Specimen: CD8+ T cells sorted from blood (inferred from file names), collected from a patient given nivolumab and ipilimumab in sequence. The source is a human donor with melanoma. Both conserved end residues are part of each CDR3. The order of the fields is CDR3 DNA, CDR3 protein, J gene, D gene, clone size, V gene. D genes are given only for firm matches. Expanded clones get a size class; other rows say once, few or many, or leave the size out.

CDR3 DNA: TGTGCCAGTAGTATATTTCAACTTCAGGGTGGTAGAGACTATGGCTACACCTTC
CDR3 protein: CASSIFQLQGGRDYGYTF
J gene: TRBJ1-2
D gene: -
clone size: -
V gene: TRBV19

CDR3 DNA: TGTGCCACCTACCCGGGACAGGGGGAATCATTTTACGAGCAGTACTTC
CDR3 protein: CATYPGQGESFYEQYF
J gene: TRBJ2-7
D gene: TRBD1
clone size: -
V gene: TRBV28

CDR3 DNA: TGTGCCAGCAGTCAGGACGGGAGCTCTGGAAACACCATATATTTT
CDR3 protein: CASSQDGSSGNTIYF
J gene: TRBJ1-3
D gene: -
clone size: -
V gene: TRBV6-5

CDR3 DNA: TGTGCCAGCAGTAGGAGACTAGCGGGGCCTTACAATGAGCAGTTCTTC
CDR3 protein: CASSRRLAGPYNEQFF
J gene: TRBJ2-1
D gene: TRBD2
clone size: -
V gene: TRBV6-4

CDR3 DNA: TGTGCCAGCAGCCAAAGCGCGGGAGGGGGCAATGAGCAGTTCTTC
CDR3 protein: CASSQSAGGGNEQFF
J gene: TRBJ2-1
D gene: TRBD2
clone size: few
V gene: TRBV7-2

CDR3 DNA: TGTGCCACCAGCCGGGACTTTGGCAAAGCTTTCTTT
CDR3 protein: CATSRDFGKAFF
J gene: TRBJ1-1
D gene: -
clone size: few
V gene: TRBV15

CDR3 DNA: TGCGCCAGCAGTGAGTTCCCGGGACTAGCGGGTCCTACAGATACGCAGTATTTT
CDR3 protein: CASSEFPGLAGPTDTQYF
J gene: TRBJ2-3
D gene: TRBD2
clone size: few
V gene: TRBV10-2

CDR3 DNA: TGTGCCAGTAGTGGACAGGGGATCGACAATGAGCAGTTCTTC
CDR3 protein: CASSGQGIDNEQFF
J gene: TRBJ2-1
D gene: TRBD1
clone size: -
V gene: TRBV19

CDR3 DNA: TGTGCCAGCAGCCGCGGCGGTCGGTACGAGCAGTACTTC
CDR3 protein: CASSRGGRYEQYF
J gene: TRBJ2-7
D gene: -
clone size: -
V gene: TRBV7-9

CDR3 DNA: TGTGCCACCAGCGCGACGACAGGGGAGGTCGGAGGGGAGCTGTTTTTT
CDR3 protein: CATSATTGEVGGELFF
J gene: TRBJ2-2
D gene: TRBD1
clone size: -
V gene: TRBV15

CDR3 DNA: TGTGCCAGCAGCCCAACAGGAAGCTATGAAAAACTGTTTTTT
CDR3 protein: CASSPTGSYEKLFF
J gene: TRBJ1-4
D gene: -
clone size: medium-sized
V gene: TRBV7-2

CDR3 DNA: TGTGCCAGCAGTGACGTCGCGTACACTGAAGCTTTCTTT
CDR3 protein: CASSDVAYTEAFF
J gene: TRBJ1-1
D gene: -
clone size: -
V gene: TRBV2

CDR3 DNA: TGTGCCAGCAGCTTAGACTCTACAGATACGCAGTATTTT
CDR3 protein: CASSLDSTDTQYF
J gene: TRBJ2-3
D gene: -
clone size: -
V gene: TRBV7-8

CDR3 DNA: TGTGCCAGCAGCCCCCAATGGCTAGCGGGGGAATCGTTAAATACCGGGGAGCTGTTTTTT
CDR3 protein: CASSPQWLAGESLNTGELFF
J gene: TRBJ2-2
D gene: TRBD2
clone size: -
V gene: TRBV7-3

CDR3 DNA: TGTGCCAGCAGTTGGACTAGCGTTAGCTCCTACGAGCAGTACTTC
CDR3 protein: CASSWTSVSSYEQYF
J gene: TRBJ2-7
D gene: TRBD2
clone size: -
V gene: TRBV6-5

CDR3 DNA: TGTGCCAGCAGCCCGACCAGGAAACCAATAGATACGCAGTATTTT
CDR3 protein: CASSPTRKPIDTQYF
J gene: TRBJ2-3
D gene: -
clone size: -
V gene: TRBV9

CDR3 DNA: TGTGCCAGCAGCCCCCGGGACAGCTATGGCTACACCTTC
CDR3 protein: CASSPRDSYGYTF
J gene: TRBJ1-2
D gene: TRBD1
clone size: few
V gene: TRBV7-9

CDR3 DNA: TGTGCCACCAGCAGCCCCACGGGGGGATCTAGTCTCGAGACCCAGTACTTC
CDR3 protein: CATSSPTGGSSLETQYF
J gene: TRBJ2-5
D gene: TRBD2
clone size: -
V gene: TRBV15

CDR3 DNA: TGTGCCAGCAGCGTAGATCAGGACAGCCTCTACCTTAACTATGGCTACACCTTC
CDR3 protein: CASSVDQDSLYLNYGYTF
J gene: TRBJ1-2
D gene: -
clone size: medium-sized
V gene: TRBV9

CDR3 DNA: TGCGCCAGCAGCCAAGAACGGGACAGGGTCTCCTACGAGCAGTACTTC
CDR3 protein: CASSQERDRVSYEQYF
J gene: TRBJ2-7
D gene: TRBD1
clone size: -
V gene: TRBV4-3

CDR3 DNA: TGCGCCAGCAGCCAGTGGACATCAAGCAGGGGCGAGCAGTACTTC
CDR3 protein: CASSQWTSSRGEQYF
J gene: TRBJ2-7
D gene: -
clone size: -
V gene: TRBV5-1

CDR3 DNA: TGCGCCAGCAGCTTGGTGGGGCGGGAACTAGGGGATGAGCAGTTCTTC
CDR3 protein: CASSLVGRELGDEQFF
J gene: TRBJ2-1
D gene: -
clone size: -
V gene: TRBV5-1

CDR3 DNA: TGTGCCAGCAGCCACCCCAGGGTCAACTCCTACGAGCAGTACTTC
CDR3 protein: CASSHPRVNSYEQYF
J gene: TRBJ2-7
D gene: -
clone size: -
V gene: TRBV7-9

CDR3 DNA: TGCAGCGTAGGGCTGGCGGGACGTTTGTATGAGCAGTTCTTC
CDR3 protein: CSVGLAGRLYEQFF
J gene: TRBJ2-1
D gene: -
clone size: -
V gene: TRBV29-1

CDR3 DNA: TGTGCCAGCAGCTTGTTCGGTGAAAGCTCCTACGAGCAGTACTTC
CDR3 protein: CASSLFGESSYEQYF
J gene: TRBJ2-7
D gene: -
clone size: -
V gene: TRBV7-9

CDR3 DNA: TGCGCCAGCAGCCAAGATTGGGCTAGCAATCAGCCCCAGCATTTT
CDR3 protein: CASSQDWASNQPQHF
J gene: TRBJ1-5
D gene: -
clone size: -
V gene: TRBV4-3

CDR3 DNA: TGTGCCAGCAGTGCCACGGGGAGCGGGAAATACAATGAGCAGTTCTTC
CDR3 protein: CASSATGSGKYNEQFF
J gene: TRBJ2-1
D gene: TRBD2
clone size: -
V gene: TRBV6-6

CDR3 DNA: TGTGCCAGCAGCGACTTAATAGCGGGGCCGACAGATACGCAGTATTTT
CDR3 protein: CASSDLIAGPTDTQYF
J gene: TRBJ2-3
D gene: TRBD2
clone size: -
V gene: TRBV5-6

CDR3 DNA: TGCAGCGTTGAAGATTCCTGGACAGGGGCGGGAACAGATACGCAGTATTTT
CDR3 protein: CSVEDSWTGAGTDTQYF
J gene: TRBJ2-3
D gene: TRBD1
clone size: -
V gene: TRBV29-1

CDR3 DNA: TGTGCCAGCAGTGGCCCGGGGGGAGGAGATACGCAGTATTTT
CDR3 protein: CASSGPGGGDTQYF
J gene: TRBJ2-3
D gene: TRBD2
clone size: -
V gene: TRBV9

CDR3 DNA: TGCAGCGTCGACCCGGGACAGGGGAGTAATGAGCAGTTCTTC
CDR3 protein: CSVDPGQGSNEQFF
J gene: TRBJ2-1
D gene: TRBD1
clone size: -
V gene: TRBV29-1

CDR3 DNA: TGTGCCAGCAGTGTCGACAGGGGCTACGAGCAGTACTTC
CDR3 protein: CASSVDRGYEQYF
J gene: TRBJ2-7
D gene: TRBD1
clone size: -
V gene: TRBV6-1

CDR3 DNA: TGTGCCAGCAGCCCCATTACACGTCGGGACACTGAAGCTTTCTTT
CDR3 protein: CASSPITRRDTEAFF
J gene: TRBJ1-1
D gene: -
clone size: -
V gene: TRBV27

CDR3 DNA: TGCGCCAGCAGCCTTGGACCGGGGACTTCCTACGAGCAGTACTTC
CDR3 protein: CASSLGPGTSYEQYF
J gene: TRBJ2-7
D gene: -
clone size: -
V gene: TRBV4-3

CDR3 DNA: TGTGCCAGCAGTTCAAAACAGTCCTATGGCTACACCTTC
CDR3 protein: CASSSKQSYGYTF
J gene: TRBJ1-2
D gene: -
clone size: -
V gene: TRBV27

CDR3 DNA: TGTGCCAGCAGCTTGTCCAGGGGCTCCTACGAGCAGTACTTC
CDR3 protein: CASSLSRGSYEQYF
J gene: TRBJ2-7
D gene: -
clone size: -
V gene: TRBV5-5

CDR3 DNA: TGTGCCAGCAGCCCCCGGACAGGGACACCAAATCAGCCCCAGCATTTT
CDR3 protein: CASSPRTGTPNQPQHF
J gene: TRBJ1-5
D gene: TRBD1
clone size: -
V gene: TRBV7-8

CDR3 DNA: TGTGCCAGCAGTGATAACTCCTACGAGCAGTACTTC
CDR3 protein: CASSDNSYEQYF
J gene: TRBJ2-7
D gene: -
clone size: -
V gene: TRBV6-1

CDR3 DNA: TGTGCCAGCAGTGACTCGGGACTAGCGGGAGCAGATACGCAGTATTTT
CDR3 protein: CASSDSGLAGADTQYF
J gene: TRBJ2-3
D gene: TRBD2
clone size: few
V gene: TRBV6-4

CDR3 DNA: TGCAGCGCTAGGTCCGGGACAGGGACCTACAATGAGCAGTTCTTC
CDR3 protein: CSARSGTGTYNEQFF
J gene: TRBJ2-1
D gene: TRBD1
clone size: once
V gene: TRBV29-1

CDR3 DNA: TGTGCCATCAGTGAGTCAAAAAGGGGATTAGGCGGAGAGACCCAGTACTTC
CDR3 protein: CAISESKRGLGGETQYF
J gene: TRBJ2-5
D gene: -
clone size: -
V gene: TRBV10-3

CDR3 DNA: TGTGCCAGCAGTTTTCCCTTGAGTGAAGCTTTCTTT
CDR3 protein: CASSFPLSEAFF
J gene: TRBJ1-1
D gene: -
clone size: few
V gene: TRBV6-1

CDR3 DNA: TGTGCCAGCAGTGTGTCAAGCCTCACAGATACGCAGTATTTT
CDR3 protein: CASSVSSLTDTQYF
J gene: TRBJ2-3
D gene: -
clone size: -
V gene: TRBV25-1

CDR3 DNA: TGTGCCAGCCTCGGGACTAGCGGGACCGGGGCCAACGTCCTGACTTTC
CDR3 protein: CASLGTSGTGANVLTF
J gene: TRBJ2-6
D gene: TRBD2
clone size: -
V gene: TRBV9

CDR3 DNA: TGTGCCAGCAGCGTCGGTCGGACTGTTATCACCGGGGAGCTGTTTTTT
CDR3 protein: CASSVGRTVITGELFF
J gene: TRBJ2-2
D gene: -
clone size: few
V gene: TRBV13

CDR3 DNA: TGTGCCAGCAGTGGGGGACCAGGGGGCTACGAGCAGTACTTC
CDR3 protein: CASSGGPGGYEQYF
J gene: TRBJ2-7
D gene: TRBD1
clone size: once
V gene: TRBV2

CDR3 DNA: TGTGCCAGCAGTTACTTCGGGGAGAACACTGAAGCTTTCTTT
CDR3 protein: CASSYFGENTEAFF
J gene: TRBJ1-1
D gene: -
clone size: -
V gene: TRBV6-5

CDR3 DNA: TGTGCCTGGAGTCCATCATACAACTACGAGCAGTACTTC
CDR3 protein: CAWSPSYNYEQYF
J gene: TRBJ2-7
D gene: -
clone size: -
V gene: TRBV30

CDR3 DNA: TGTGCCAGCAGTTACTTTGGAGAGAACACTGAAGCTTTCTTT
CDR3 protein: CASSYFGENTEAFF
J gene: TRBJ1-1
D gene: -
clone size: once
V gene: TRBV6-5

CDR3 DNA: TGCGCCAGCAGCCAGGCAGACAGGGGTAACTATGGCTACACCTTC
CDR3 protein: CASSQADRGNYGYTF
J gene: TRBJ1-2
D gene: TRBD1
clone size: once
V gene: TRBV4-3